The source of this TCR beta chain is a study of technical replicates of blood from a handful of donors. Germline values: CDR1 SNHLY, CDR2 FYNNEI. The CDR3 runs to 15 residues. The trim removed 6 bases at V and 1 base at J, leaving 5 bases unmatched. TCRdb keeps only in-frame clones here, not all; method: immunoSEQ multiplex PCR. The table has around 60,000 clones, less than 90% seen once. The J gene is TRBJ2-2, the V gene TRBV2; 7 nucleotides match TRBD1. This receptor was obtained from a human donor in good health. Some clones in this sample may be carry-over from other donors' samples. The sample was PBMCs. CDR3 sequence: CASRRQGQNTGELFF. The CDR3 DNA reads TGTGCCAGCAGGCGACAGGGACAGAACACCGGGGAGCTGTTTTTT.